One TCR beta chain is described in this entry. Antigen unknown. The sample is drawn from a study of cytomegalovirus exposure and HLA in healthy donors. Generated by immunoSEQ multiplex PCR, the TCRdb table keeps only in-frame clones and is missing some. The sample has 120,000 or so clones; about nine tenths are singletons. From germline, CDR1 is SGHRS and CDR2 YFSETQ. The CDR3 runs 14 residues. V trimming: 4 bases; J trimming: 7 bases; junction bases outside the gene matches: 6. It was the approximately 120-subject validation cohort, separate from the approximately 680-subject first cohort, to which the donors belonged. Study-level findings and limits: The authors confirmed in vitro that a few CMV-associated chains were specific for CMV antigens. Associated with cytomegalovirus, according to the listing, were 150 to 200 TCR beta chains.

The rearrangement uses TRBV5-1 and TRBJ1-5; 9 nucleotides line up with TRBD1. The TCR comes from a woman between 18 and 29 years old in good health and CMV-seronegative. Sequenced input: PBMCs. The CDR3 nucleotides are TGCGCCAGCAGCCTGACAGGGGGTCGACAGCCCCAGCATTTT. It encodes CASSLTGGRQPQHF.